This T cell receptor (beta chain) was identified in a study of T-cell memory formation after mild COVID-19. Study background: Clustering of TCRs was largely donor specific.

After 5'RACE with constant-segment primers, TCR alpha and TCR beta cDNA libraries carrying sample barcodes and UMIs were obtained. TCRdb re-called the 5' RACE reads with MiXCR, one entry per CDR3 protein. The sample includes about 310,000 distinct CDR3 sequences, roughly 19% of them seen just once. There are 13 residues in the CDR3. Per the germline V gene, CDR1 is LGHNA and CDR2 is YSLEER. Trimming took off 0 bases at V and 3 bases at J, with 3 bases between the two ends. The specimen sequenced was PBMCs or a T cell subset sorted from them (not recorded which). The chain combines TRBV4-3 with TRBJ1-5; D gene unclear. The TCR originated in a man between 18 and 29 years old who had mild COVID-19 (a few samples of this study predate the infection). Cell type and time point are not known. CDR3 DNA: TGCGCCAGCAGCCAAGATAACAATCAGCCCCAGCATTTT. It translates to CASSQDNNQPQHF.